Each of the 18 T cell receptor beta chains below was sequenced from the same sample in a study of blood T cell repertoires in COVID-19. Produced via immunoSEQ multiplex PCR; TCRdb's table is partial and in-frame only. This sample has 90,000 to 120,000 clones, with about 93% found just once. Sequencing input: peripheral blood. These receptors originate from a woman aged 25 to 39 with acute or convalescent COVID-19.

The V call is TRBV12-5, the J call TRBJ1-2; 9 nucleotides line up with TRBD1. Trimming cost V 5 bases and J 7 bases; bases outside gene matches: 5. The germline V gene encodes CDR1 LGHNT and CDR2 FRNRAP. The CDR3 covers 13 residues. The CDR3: CASGVDRGSGYTF. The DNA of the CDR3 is TGTGCTAGTGGTGTCGACAGGGGGTCTGGCTACACCTTC.

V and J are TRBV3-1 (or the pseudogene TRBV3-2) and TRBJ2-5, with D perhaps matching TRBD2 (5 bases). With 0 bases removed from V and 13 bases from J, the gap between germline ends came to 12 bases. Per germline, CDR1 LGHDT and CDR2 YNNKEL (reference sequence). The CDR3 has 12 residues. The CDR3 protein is CASSQELRARYF. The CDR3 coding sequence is TGTGCCAGCAGCCAAGAGCTGAGGGCTCGGTACTTC.

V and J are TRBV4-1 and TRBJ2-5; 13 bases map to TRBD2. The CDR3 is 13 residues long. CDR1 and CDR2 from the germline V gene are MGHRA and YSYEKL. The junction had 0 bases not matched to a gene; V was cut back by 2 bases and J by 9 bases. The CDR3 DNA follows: TGCGCCAGCAGCCAAACTAGCGGGAGGGCCCAGTACTTC. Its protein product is CASSQTSGRAQYF.

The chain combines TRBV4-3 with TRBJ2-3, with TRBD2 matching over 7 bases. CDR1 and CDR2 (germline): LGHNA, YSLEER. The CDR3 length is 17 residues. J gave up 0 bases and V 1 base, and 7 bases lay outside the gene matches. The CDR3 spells CASSQGLSGISTDTQYF. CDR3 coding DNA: TGCGCCAGCAGCCAAGGTCTCAGCGGGATTAGCACAGATACGCAGTATTTT.

The CDR3 DNA reads TGTGCCAGCAGTTTAGAGGGGACTAGCGCTACCTACGAGCAGTACTTC. Its protein is CASSLEGTSATYEQYF. The chain employs TRBV27 and TRBJ2-7, with TRBD2 identical over 10 bases. Trimming cost V 2 bases and J 2 bases; bases outside gene matches: 6. Germline V gene data show CDR1 as MNHEY and CDR2 as SMNVEV (reference sequence). The CDR3 has 16 amino acids.

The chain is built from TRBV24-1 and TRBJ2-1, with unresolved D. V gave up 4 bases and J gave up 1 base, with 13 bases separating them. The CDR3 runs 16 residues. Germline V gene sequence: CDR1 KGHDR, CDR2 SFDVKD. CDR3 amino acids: CATSDARSPSYNEQFF. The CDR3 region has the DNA TGTGCCACCAGTGACGCGCGGTCTCCATCCTACAATGAGCAGTTCTTC.

The CDR3, as DNA: TGCGCCAGCAGCCGGGGACTAGCGGGGGATAACACCGGGGAGCTGTTTTTT. It yields the protein CASSRGLAGDNTGELFF. This chain links TRBV4-3 with TRBJ2-2; the match to TRBD2 covers 14 bases. Germline lookup yields CDR1 LGHNA and CDR2 YSLEER. The J segment lost 2 bases and the V segment lost 4 bases, leaving 3 bases of the junction unmatched. The CDR3 is 17 amino acids.

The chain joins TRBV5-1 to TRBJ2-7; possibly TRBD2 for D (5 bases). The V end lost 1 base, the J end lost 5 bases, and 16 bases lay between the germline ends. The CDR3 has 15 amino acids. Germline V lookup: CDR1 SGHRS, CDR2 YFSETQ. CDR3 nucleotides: TGCGCCAGCAGCTTGTTCGGATCCCACGGGGACGAGCAGTACTTC. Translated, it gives CASSLFGSHGDEQYF. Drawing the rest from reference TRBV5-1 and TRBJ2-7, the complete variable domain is KAGVTQTPRYLIKTRGQQVTLSCSPISGHRSVSWYQQTPGQGLQFLFEYFSETQRNKGNFPGRFSGRQFSNSRSEMNVSTLELGDSALYLCASSLFGSHGDEQYFGPGTRLTVT.

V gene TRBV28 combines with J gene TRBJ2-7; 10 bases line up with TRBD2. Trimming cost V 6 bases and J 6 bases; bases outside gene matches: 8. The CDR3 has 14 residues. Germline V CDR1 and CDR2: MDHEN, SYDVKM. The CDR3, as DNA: TGTGCCAGCAGCACCAGGGGACTAGCGTTCGAGCAGTACTTC. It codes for CASSTRGLAFEQYF.

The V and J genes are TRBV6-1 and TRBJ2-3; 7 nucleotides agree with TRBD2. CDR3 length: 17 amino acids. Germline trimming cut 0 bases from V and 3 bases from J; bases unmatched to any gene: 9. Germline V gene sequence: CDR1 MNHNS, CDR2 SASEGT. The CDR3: CASSEALMRGRTDTQYF. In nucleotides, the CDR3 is TGTGCCAGCAGTGAAGCGCTTATGCGGGGGAGGACAGATACGCAGTATTTT.

The DNA for the CDR3 is TGCGCCAGCAGCCAAGGGACAGACGAGCAGTACTTC. Its protein product is CASSQGTDEQYF. V usage is TRBV4-1 and J usage is TRBJ2-7, with a possible D match to TRBD1 (6 bases). V was cut by 1 base and J by 5 bases, with 6 bases left in between. The germline V gene has CDR1 MGHRA and CDR2 YSYEKL. This CDR3 region has 12 residues.

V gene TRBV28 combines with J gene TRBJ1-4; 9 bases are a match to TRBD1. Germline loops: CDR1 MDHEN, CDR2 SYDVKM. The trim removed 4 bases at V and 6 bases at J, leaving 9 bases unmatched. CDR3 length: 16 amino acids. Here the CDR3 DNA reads TGTGCCAGCAGTTACTCACGGGGACAGGGTTATGAAAAACTGTTTTTT. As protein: CASSYSRGQGYEKLFF.

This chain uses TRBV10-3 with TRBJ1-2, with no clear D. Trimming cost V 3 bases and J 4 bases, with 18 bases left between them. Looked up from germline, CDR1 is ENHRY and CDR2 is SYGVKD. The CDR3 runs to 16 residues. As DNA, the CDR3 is TGTGCCATCAGTGAATTGGTGTCAGAAAATTTCTATGGCTACACCTTC. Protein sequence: CAISELVSENFYGYTF.

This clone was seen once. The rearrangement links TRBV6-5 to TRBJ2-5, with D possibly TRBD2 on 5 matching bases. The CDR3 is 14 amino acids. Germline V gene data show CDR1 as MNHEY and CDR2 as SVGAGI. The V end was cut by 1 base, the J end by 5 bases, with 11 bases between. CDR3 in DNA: TGTGCCAGCAGTTACTTAAGGTCGGGGGAGACCCAGTACTTC. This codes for CASSYLRSGETQYF.

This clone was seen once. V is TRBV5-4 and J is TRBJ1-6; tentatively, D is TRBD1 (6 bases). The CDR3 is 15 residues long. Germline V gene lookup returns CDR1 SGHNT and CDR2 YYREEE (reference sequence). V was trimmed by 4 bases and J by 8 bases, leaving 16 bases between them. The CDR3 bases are TGTGCCAGCAGCCTTCAGGGGCAAAACCATTCACCCCTCCACTTT. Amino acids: CASSLQGQNHSPLHF.

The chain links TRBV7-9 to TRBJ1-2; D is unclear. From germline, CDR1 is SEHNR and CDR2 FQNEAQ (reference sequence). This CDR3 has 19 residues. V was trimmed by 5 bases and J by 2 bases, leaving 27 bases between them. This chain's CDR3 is CASSLEGWAQSPLNYGYTF. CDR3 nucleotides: TGTGCCAGCAGCCTCGAAGGTTGGGCGCAATCACCTCTAAACTATGGCTACACCTTC.

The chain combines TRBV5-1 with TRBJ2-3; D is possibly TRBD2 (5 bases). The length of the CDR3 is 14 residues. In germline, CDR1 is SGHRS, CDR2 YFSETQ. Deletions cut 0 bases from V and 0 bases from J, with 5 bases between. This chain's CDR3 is CASSLGGSTDTQYF. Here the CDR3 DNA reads TGCGCCAGCAGCTTGGGAGGGAGCACAGATACGCAGTATTTT.

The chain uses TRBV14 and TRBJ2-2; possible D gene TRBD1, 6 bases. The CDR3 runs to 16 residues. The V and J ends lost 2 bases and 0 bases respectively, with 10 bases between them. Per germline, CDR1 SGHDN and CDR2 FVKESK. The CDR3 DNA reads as TGTGCCAGCAGCCAATTAGGGGGTTCGAACACCGGGGAGCTGTTTTTT. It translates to CASSQLGGSNTGELFF.